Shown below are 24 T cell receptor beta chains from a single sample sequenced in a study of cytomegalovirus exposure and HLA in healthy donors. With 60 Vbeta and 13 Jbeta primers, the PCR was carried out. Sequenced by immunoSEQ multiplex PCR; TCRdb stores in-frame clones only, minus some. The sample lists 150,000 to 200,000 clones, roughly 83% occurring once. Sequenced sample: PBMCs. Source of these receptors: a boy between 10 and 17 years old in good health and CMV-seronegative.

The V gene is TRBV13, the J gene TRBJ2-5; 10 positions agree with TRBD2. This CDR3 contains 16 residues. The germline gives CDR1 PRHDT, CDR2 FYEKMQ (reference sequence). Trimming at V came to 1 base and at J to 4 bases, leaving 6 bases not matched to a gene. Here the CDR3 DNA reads TGTGCCAGCAGCTTAGAGGGGCTAGCGGGAGTAGAGACCCAGTACTTC. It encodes CASSLEGLAGVETQYF.

CDR3 sequence reads: CASSSPQGVNTEAFF. The CDR3, as DNA: TGTGCCAGCAGTTCCCCACAGGGGGTGAACACTGAAGCTTTCTTT. V gene TRBV28 combines with J gene TRBJ1-1; 8 nucleotides line up with TRBD1. This CDR3 is built from 15 residues. The germline V gene has CDR1 MDHEN and CDR2 SYDVKM. Trimming at V came to 4 bases and at J to 0 bases, leaving 4 bases not matched to a gene. Full variable domain (missing parts from reference TRBV28 and TRBJ1-1): DVKVTQSSRYLVKRTGEKVFLECVQDMDHENMFWYRQDPGLGLRLIYFSYDVKMKEKGDIPEGYSVSREKKERFSLILESASTNQTSMYLCASSSPQGVNTEAFFGQGTRLTVV.

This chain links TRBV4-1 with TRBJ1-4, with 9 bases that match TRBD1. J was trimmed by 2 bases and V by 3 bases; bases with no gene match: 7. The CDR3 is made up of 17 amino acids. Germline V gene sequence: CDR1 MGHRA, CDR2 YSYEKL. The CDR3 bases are TGCGCCAGCAGCCACTTTGCCGGGACAGGGACTAATGAAAAACTGTTTTTT. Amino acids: CASSHFAGTGTNEKLFF.

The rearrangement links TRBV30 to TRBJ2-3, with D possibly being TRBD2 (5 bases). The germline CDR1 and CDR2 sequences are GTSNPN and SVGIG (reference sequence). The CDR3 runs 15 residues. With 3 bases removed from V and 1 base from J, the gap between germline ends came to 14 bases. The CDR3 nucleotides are TGTGCCTGGAGCGGCTCGGGCGGGCGCACAGATACGCAGTATTTT. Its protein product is CAWSGSGGRTDTQYF.

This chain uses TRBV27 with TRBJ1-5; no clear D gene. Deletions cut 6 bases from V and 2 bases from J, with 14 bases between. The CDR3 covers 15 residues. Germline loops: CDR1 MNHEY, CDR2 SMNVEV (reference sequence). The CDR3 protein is CASRRVKGGNQPQHF. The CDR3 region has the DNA TGTGCCAGCAGAAGGGTAAAGGGAGGCAATCAGCCCCAGCATTTT.

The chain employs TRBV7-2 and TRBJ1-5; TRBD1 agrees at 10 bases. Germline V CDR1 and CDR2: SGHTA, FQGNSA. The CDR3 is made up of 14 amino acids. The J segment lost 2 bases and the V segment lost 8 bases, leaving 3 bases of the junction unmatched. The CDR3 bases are TGTGCCAGCGCCGGGACAGGGGGCAATCAGCCCCAGCATTTT. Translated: CASAGTGGNQPQHF.

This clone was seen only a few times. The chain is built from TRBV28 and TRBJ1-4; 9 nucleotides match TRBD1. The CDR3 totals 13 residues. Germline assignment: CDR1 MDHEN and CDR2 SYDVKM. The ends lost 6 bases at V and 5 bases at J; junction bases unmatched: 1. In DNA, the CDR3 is TGTGCCAGCAGAGGGACAGGGAATGAAAAACTGTTTTTT. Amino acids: CASRGTGNEKLFF.

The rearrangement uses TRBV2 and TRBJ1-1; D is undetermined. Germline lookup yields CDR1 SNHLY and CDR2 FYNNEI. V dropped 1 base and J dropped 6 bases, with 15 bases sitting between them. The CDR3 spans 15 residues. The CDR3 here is CASSEGETVFAEAFF. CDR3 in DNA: TGTGCCAGCAGTGAAGGGGAGACGGTTTTCGCTGAAGCTTTCTTT. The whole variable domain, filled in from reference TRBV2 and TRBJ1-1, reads EPEVTQTPSHQVTQMGQEVILRCVPISNHLYFYWYRQILGQKVEFLVSFYNNEISEKSEIFDDQFSVERPDGSNFTLKIRSTKLEDSAMYFCASSEGETVFAEAFFGQGTRLTVV.

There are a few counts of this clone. CDR3 loop: CASSPQLNTEAFF. CDR3 DNA: TGTGCCAGCTCACCACAGCTGAACACTGAAGCTTTCTTT. This chain connects TRBV18 to TRBJ1-1; D not resolved. V dropped 1 base and J dropped 0 bases, with 3 bases sitting between them. CDR1 and CDR2 (germline): KGHSH, LQKENI. The CDR3 has 13 residues.

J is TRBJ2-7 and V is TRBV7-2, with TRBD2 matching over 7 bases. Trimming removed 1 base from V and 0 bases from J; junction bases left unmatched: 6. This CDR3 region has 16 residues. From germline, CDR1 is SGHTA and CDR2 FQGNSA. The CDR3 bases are TGTGCCAGCAGCTTAGACCTAGCGGTTCGCTCCTACGAGCAGTACTTC. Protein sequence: CASSLDLAVRSYEQYF.

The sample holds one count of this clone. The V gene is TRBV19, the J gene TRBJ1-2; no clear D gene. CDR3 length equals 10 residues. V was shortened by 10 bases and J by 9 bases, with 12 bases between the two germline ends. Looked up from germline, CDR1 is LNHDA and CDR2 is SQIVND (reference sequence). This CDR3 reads CATYVASYTF. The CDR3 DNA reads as TGTGCCACATACGTAGCGAGCTACACCTTC.

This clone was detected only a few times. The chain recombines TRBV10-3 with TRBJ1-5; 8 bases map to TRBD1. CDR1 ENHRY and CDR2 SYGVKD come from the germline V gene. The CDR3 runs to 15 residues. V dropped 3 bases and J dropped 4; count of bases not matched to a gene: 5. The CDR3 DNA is TGTGCCATCAGTGAAGCCTGGACAGGGAATCAGCCCCAGCATTTT. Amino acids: CAISEAWTGNQPQHF.

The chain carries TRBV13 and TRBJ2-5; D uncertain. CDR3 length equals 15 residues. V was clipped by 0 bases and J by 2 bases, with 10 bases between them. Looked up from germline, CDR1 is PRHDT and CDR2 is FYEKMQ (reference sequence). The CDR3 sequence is CASSLGTLGQETQYF. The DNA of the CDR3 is TGTGCCAGCAGCTTAGGCACCCTCGGGCAAGAGACCCAGTACTTC.

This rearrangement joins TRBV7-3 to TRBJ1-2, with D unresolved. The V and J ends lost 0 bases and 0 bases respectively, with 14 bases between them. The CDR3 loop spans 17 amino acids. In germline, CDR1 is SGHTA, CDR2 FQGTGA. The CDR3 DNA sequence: TGTGCCAGCAGCTTAACAGGTTCCGCCCGGGCTAACTATGGCTACACCTTC. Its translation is CASSLTGSARANYGYTF.

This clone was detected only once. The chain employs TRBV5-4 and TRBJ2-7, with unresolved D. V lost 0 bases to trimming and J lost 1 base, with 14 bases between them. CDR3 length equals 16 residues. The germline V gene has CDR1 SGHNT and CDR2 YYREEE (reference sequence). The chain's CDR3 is CASSLDVGRISYEQYF. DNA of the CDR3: TGTGCCAGCAGCTTGGATGTCGGTCGAATTTCCTACGAGCAGTACTTC.

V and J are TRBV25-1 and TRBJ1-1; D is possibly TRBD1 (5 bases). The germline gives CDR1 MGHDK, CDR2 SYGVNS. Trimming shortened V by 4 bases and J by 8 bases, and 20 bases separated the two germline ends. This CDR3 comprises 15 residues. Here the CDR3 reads CASSVGGVSAGEAFF. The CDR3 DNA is TGTGCCAGCAGTGTTGGGGGGGTTTCAGCCGGCGAAGCTTTCTTT.

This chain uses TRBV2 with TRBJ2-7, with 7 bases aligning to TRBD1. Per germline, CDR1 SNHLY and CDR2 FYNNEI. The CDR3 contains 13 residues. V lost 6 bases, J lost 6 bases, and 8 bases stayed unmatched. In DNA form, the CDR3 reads TGTGCCAGCAGACCGGGACAGACATCCGAGCAGTACTTC. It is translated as CASRPGQTSEQYF. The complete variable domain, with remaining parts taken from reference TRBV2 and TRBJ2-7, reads EPEVTQTPSHQVTQMGQEVILRCVPISNHLYFYWYRQILGQKVEFLVSFYNNEISEKSEIFDDQFSVERPDGSNFTLKIRSTKLEDSAMYFCASRPGQTSEQYFGPGTRLTVT.

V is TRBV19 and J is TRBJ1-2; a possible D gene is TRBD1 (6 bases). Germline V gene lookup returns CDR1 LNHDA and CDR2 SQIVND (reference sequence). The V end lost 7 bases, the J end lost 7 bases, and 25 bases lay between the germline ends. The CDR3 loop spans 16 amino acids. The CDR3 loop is CASNVDPGAASSGYTF. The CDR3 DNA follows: TGTGCCAGTAATGTCGATCCAGGGGCTGCTTCCTCTGGCTACACCTTC.

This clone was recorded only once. The CDR3: CASSERYRVYEQYF. As DNA, the CDR3 is TGTGCCAGCAGTGAAAGGTACAGGGTATACGAGCAGTACTTC. The chain is built from TRBV6-1 and TRBJ2-7; D perhaps matches TRBD1 (6 bases). Germline-derived CDR1 and CDR2 are MNHNS and SASEGT. This CDR3 spans 14 amino acids. The V and J ends lost 2 bases and 4 bases respectively, with 12 bases between them.

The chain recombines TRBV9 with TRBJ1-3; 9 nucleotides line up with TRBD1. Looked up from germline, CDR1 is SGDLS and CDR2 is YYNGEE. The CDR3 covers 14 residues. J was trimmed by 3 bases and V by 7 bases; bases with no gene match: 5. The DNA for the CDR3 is TGTGCCAGCGGTGGGACAGGGAATGGAAACACCATATATTTT. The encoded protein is CASGGTGNGNTIYF. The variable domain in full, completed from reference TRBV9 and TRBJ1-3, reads DSGVTQTPKHLITATGQRVTLRCSPRSGDLSVYWYQQSLDQGLQFLIQYYNGEERAKGNILERFSAQQFPDLHSELNLSSLELGDSALYFCASGGTGNGNTIYFGEGSWLTVV.

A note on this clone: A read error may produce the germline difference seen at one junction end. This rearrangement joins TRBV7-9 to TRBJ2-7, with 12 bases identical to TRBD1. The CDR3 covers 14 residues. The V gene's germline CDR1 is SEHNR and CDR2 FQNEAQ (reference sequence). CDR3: CASSLGQGAHEQYF. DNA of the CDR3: TGTGCCAGCAGCCTGGGACAGGGGGCCCACGAGCAGTACTTT. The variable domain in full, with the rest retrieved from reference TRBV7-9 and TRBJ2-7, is DTGVSQNPRHKITKRGQNVTFRCDPISEHNRLYWYRQTLGQGPEFLTYFQNEAQLEKSRLLSDRFSAERPKGSFSTLEIQRTEQGDSAMYLCASSLGQGAHEQYFGPGTRLTVT.

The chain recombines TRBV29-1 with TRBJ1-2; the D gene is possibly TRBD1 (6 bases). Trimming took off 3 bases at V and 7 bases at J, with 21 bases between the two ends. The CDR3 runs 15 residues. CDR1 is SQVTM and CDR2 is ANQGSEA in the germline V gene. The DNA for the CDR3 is TGCAGCGTTGAGGATTTCGCTTCAGGGGCGGGTGGCTACACCTTC. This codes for CSVEDFASGAGGYTF. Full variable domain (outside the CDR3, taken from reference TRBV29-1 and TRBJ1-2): SAVISQKPSRDICQRGTSLTIQCQVDSQVTMMFWYRQQPGQSLTLIATANQGSEATYESGFVIDKFPISRPNLTFSTLTVSNMSPEDSSIYLCSVEDFASGAGGYTFGSGTRLTVV.

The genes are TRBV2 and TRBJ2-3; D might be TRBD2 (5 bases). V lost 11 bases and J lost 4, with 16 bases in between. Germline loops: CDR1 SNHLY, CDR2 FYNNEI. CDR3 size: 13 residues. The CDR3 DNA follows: TGTGCCGTGATAACTAGTAGTTCAGATACGCAGTATTTT. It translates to CAVITSSSDTQYF. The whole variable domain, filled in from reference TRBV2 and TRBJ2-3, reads EPEVTQTPSHQVTQMGQEVILRCVPISNHLYFYWYRQILGQKVEFLVSFYNNEISEKSEIFDDQFSVERPDGSNFTLKIRSTKLEDSAMYFCAVITSSSDTQYFGPGTRLTVL.

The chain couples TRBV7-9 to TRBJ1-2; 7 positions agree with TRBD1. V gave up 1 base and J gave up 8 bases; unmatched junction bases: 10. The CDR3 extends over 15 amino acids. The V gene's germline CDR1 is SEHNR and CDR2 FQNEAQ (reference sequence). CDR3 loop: CASSLGVGGEGGYTF. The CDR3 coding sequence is TGTGCCAGCAGCTTAGGAGTAGGGGGCGAAGGGGGCTACACCTTC.